One sample yielded the 25 T cell receptor beta chains listed below, sequenced in a study of T cells after yellow fever vaccination. From the 5' RACE reads, TCRdb called clonotypes with MiXCR, one entry per CDR3 protein. The sample shows some 320,000 distinct CDR3 sequences, about 11% of them seen only once. The source was CD4+ T cells sorted from PBMCs, collected 45 days after the yellow fever booster vaccination. The receptor source for this set is a man between 18 and 29 years old who received the YFV17D yellow fever vaccine.

This clonotype was counted at least ten times. This chain uses TRBV7-2 with TRBJ1-5; D is ambiguous. The germline V gene encodes CDR1 SGHTA and CDR2 FQGNSA. The CDR3 covers 14 residues. Trimming removed 3 bases at V and 3 bases at J, with 9 bases between. The CDR3 protein is CASSFTGPNQPQHF. The CDR3 DNA follows: TGTGCCAGCAGCTTTACCGGGCCCAATCAGCCCCAGCATTTT.

The chain has TRBV19 and TRBJ1-5; tentatively, D is TRBD1 (5 bases). V gave up 6 bases and J gave up 7 bases, with 16 bases separating them. Germline CDR1 reads LNHDA; CDR2 reads SQIVND (reference sequence). This CDR3 is built from 14 residues. CDR3 amino acids: CASSPMRGRQPQHF. In DNA form, the CDR3 reads TGTGCCAGTAGCCCCATGAGGGGAAGGCAGCCCCAGCATTTT.

This sequence joins TRBV12-3 or TRBV12-4 and TRBJ1-2; 8 nucleotides align to TRBD1. The junction had 5 bases not matched to a gene; V was cut back by 6 bases and J by 8 bases. The CDR3 runs to 12 residues. CDR3 nucleotides: TGTGCCAGCAGAAAGGACAGGGTGGGCTACACCTTC. Translating it yields CASRKDRVGYTF.

This clonotype was seen at least ten times. This sequence joins TRBV10-3 and TRBJ1-4, with TRBD1 matching 7 bases. V shed 6 bases, J shed 8 bases, and the junction held 9 bases outside the gene matches. The CDR3 runs to 14 residues. Germline CDR1 is ENHRY and CDR2 is SYGVKD. CDR3 sequence: CAISNSQTGEKLFF. CDR3 nucleotide sequence: TGTGCCATCAGCAATTCCCAGACAGGGGAAAAACTGTTTTTT.

As DNA, the CDR3 is TGTGCCAGCAGCCAGCAGACCCTGAACACTGAAGCTTTCTTT. Its translation: CASSQQTLNTEAFF. This chain uses TRBV3-1 with TRBJ1-1; D gene unclear. This CDR3 has 14 residues. Germline V CDR1 and CDR2: LGHDT, YNNKEL (reference sequence). Trimming left V 3 bases short and J 0 bases short, with 8 bases between.

V usage is TRBV7-9 and J usage is TRBJ2-7; D is uncertain. The CDR3 has 14 amino acids. Germline V gene data show CDR1 as SEHNR and CDR2 as FQNEAQ (reference sequence). V was cut by 2 bases and J by 5 bases, with 13 bases left in between. The CDR3 DNA reads TGTGCCAGCAGCTTAAATACAGACTTAGACGAGCAGTACGTC. Protein sequence: CASSLNTDLDEQYV.

The V and J genes are TRBV7-2 and TRBJ2-1; D might be TRBD1 (7 bases). Trimming took 6 bases from V and 8 from J, leaving 14 bases between them. Germline lookup yields CDR1 SGHTA and CDR2 FQGNSA. The CDR3 runs to 13 residues. The CDR3 bases are TGTGCCAGCAGATCAGGGGGGAAGGATGAGCAGTTCTTC. Its translation is CASRSGGKDEQFF.

This clonotype came up a few times. The chain employs TRBV9 and TRBJ1-6, with a weak D call TRBD1 (5 bases). Germline V gene data show CDR1 as SGDLS and CDR2 as YYNGEE. V was trimmed by 7 bases and J by 14 bases, leaving 25 bases between them. This CDR3 region has 15 residues. Written as DNA, the CDR3 is TGTGCCAGCGCCCAAGGGGACGGAAGCGGAGGGTCCCTCCACTTT. Translating it yields CASAQGDGSGGSLHF.

In its sample, this clonotype was seen a few times. The chain combines TRBV24-1 with TRBJ2-3, with D possibly being TRBD1 (6 bases). The germline gives CDR1 KGHDR, CDR2 SFDVKD. The V gene lost 2 bases and the J gene lost 4 bases, with 9 bases spanning the gap. The CDR3 has 14 amino acids. This CDR3 reads CATSDSPGADTQYF. In DNA form, the CDR3 reads TGTGCCACCAGTGATTCACCAGGGGCAGATACGCAGTATTTT.

This clonotype has a handful of counts. V usage is TRBV7-2 and J usage is TRBJ2-2; D ambiguous. Germline V gene data show CDR1 as SGHTA and CDR2 as FQGNSA. The CDR3 is 16 amino acids. V was clipped by 1 base and J by 3 bases, with 12 bases between them. CDR3 loop: CASSLVGGVYTGELFF. The CDR3 region has the DNA TGTGCCAGCAGCTTAGTCGGTGGGGTCTACACCGGGGAGCTGTTTTTT.

This clonotype showed up many times. V gene TRBV9 combines with J gene TRBJ1-6; D unclear. V dropped 3 bases and J dropped 5 bases, with 12 bases sitting between them. Germline CDR1 and CDR2: SGDLS and YYNGEE. This CDR3 is built from 15 residues. The CDR3 DNA is TGTGCCAGCAGCGCGGACGGCCTTAATAATTCACCCCTCCACTTT. Protein product: CASSADGLNNSPLHF.

The V gene is TRBV27, the J gene TRBJ1-2, with D possibly matching TRBD1 (5 bases). V lost 7 bases, J lost 2 bases, and 14 bases lay in between. The V gene's germline CDR1 is MNHEY and CDR2 SMNVEV (reference sequence). The CDR3 extends over 14 amino acids. CDR3: CASTPLWGNYGYTF. CDR3 DNA: TGTGCCAGCACCCCTCTTTGGGGGAACTATGGCTACACCTTC.

The chain joins TRBV9 to TRBJ2-2; 11 bases fit TRBD2. Germline values: CDR1 SGDLS, CDR2 YYNGEE. J lost 5 bases, V lost 4 bases, and 10 bases had no gene match. This CDR3 is built from 17 residues. CDR3 coding DNA: TGTGCCAGCAGCCCCAGGACTAGCGGGTTAGGTACCGGGGAGCTGTTTTTT. Protein sequence: CASSPRTSGLGTGELFF.

The chain links TRBV20-1 to TRBJ2-3, with 8 bases fitting TRBD2. This CDR3 is 14 amino acids long. Germline trimming cut 6 bases from V and 1 base from J; bases unmatched to any gene: 6. Germline assignment: CDR1 DFQATT and CDR2 SNEGSKA (reference sequence). CDR3 in amino acids: CSAGLAGRTDTQYF. The CDR3, as DNA: TGCAGTGCCGGACTAGCTGGGCGCACAGATACGCAGTATTTT.

This clonotype was observed a few times. The chain recombines TRBV28 with TRBJ1-1; the D gene is possibly TRBD1 (5 bases). Per the germline V gene, CDR1 is MDHEN and CDR2 is SYDVKM. Trimming stripped 6 bases from V and 5 bases from J, with 10 bases between. The CDR3 length is 12 residues. CDR3 coding DNA: TGTGCCAGCAGAAACTGGGGGACTGAAGCTTTCTTT. It translates to CASRNWGTEAFF.

This rearrangement joins TRBV2 to TRBJ2-1; D is uncertain. V lost 4 bases and J 5 bases, leaving 9 bases between the germline ends. Germline lookup yields CDR1 SNHLY and CDR2 FYNNEI. CDR3 length equals 13 residues. The CDR3 bases are TGTGCCAGCAGTGGGGCCGGTGACAATGAGCAGTTCTTC. It is translated as CASSGAGDNEQFF.

The chain has TRBV6-1 and TRBJ2-1; D is possibly TRBD1 (7 bases). The CDR3 has 14 residues. The V end was cut by 6 bases, the J end by 10 bases, with 19 bases between. Per germline, CDR1 MNHNS and CDR2 SASEGT. CDR3 protein: CASSLATGLTEQFF. The CDR3 region has the DNA TGTGCCAGCAGCCTAGCGACAGGGCTAACCGAGCAGTTCTTC.

This clonotype was found a few times. The DNA of the CDR3 is TGTGCCAGCAGCGGACAGGACACGAAGAGGAACTATGGCTACACCTTC. Its translation: CASSGQDTKRNYGYTF. This chain uses TRBV9 with TRBJ1-2, with TRBD1 as a possible D gene (6 bases). Germline V gives CDR1 SGDLS, CDR2 YYNGEE. This CDR3 has 16 residues. V was trimmed by 3 bases and J by 2 bases, leaving 17 bases between them. The entire variable domain, with the rest obtained from reference TRBV9 and TRBJ1-2, is as follows: DSGVTQTPKHLITATGQRVTLRCSPRSGDLSVYWYQQSLDQGLQFLIQYYNGEERAKGNILERFSAQQFPDLHSELNLSSLELGDSALYFCASSGQDTKRNYGYTFGSGTRLTVV.

This clonotype was seen more than once but under ten times. The J gene is TRBJ1-1, the V gene TRBV7-9, with unresolved D. Trimming removed 2 bases from V and 1 base from J, with 11 bases in between. The CDR3 consists of 15 residues. CDR1 is SEHNR, CDR2 FQNEAQ, per germline (reference sequence). CDR3 in DNA: TGTGCCAGCAGCTTATCTAGCGTGGAGAACACTGAAGCTTTCTTT. It encodes CASSLSSVENTEAFF.

This clonotype was counted at least ten times. V usage is TRBV5-1 and J usage is TRBJ2-3; TRBD1 matches at 7 bases. Losses at the gene ends were 3 bases for V and 2 bases for J; bases not matched to a gene: 6. The CDR3 has 15 amino acids. CDR1 is SGHRS and CDR2 is YFSETQ in the germline V gene. DNA of the CDR3: TGCGCCAGCAGCTCCAGGGGGTGGGCCACAGATACGCAGTATTTT. This translates into CASSSRGWATDTQYF.

This clonotype was detected a few times. The J gene is TRBJ2-7, the V gene TRBV5-1; TRBD1 agrees at 10 bases. The CDR3 has 14 amino acids. Germline V gene lookup returns CDR1 SGHRS and CDR2 YFSETQ. J lost 5 bases, V lost 1 base, and 3 bases had no gene match. CDR3 loop: CASSLLTGGNEQYF. The CDR3 nucleotides read TGCGCCAGCAGCTTGCTGACAGGGGGCAACGAGCAGTACTTC.

V and J are TRBV30 and TRBJ2-6, with 7 bases that match TRBD1. This CDR3 comprises 13 residues. CDR1 is GTSNPN and CDR2 is SVGIG in the germline V gene (reference sequence). J was trimmed by 2 bases and V by 8 bases; bases with no gene match: 3. CDR3 sequence reads: CAGDRAGANVLTF. The CDR3 bases are TGTGCCGGTGACAGGGCTGGGGCCAACGTCCTGACTTTC.

V usage is TRBV2 and J usage is TRBJ2-7; possibly TRBD1 for D (5 bases). Germline CDR1 is SNHLY and CDR2 is FYNNEI. The CDR3 spans 14 residues. V was shortened by 5 bases and J by 4 bases, with 15 bases between the two germline ends. The CDR3 DNA reads TGTGCCAGCAGTTACCAGGGTGTAAGGTACGAGCAGTACGTC. Its protein product is CASSYQGVRYEQYV.

This sequence joins TRBV10-3 and TRBJ1-2, with 7 bases identical to TRBD1. The germline gives CDR1 ENHRY, CDR2 SYGVKD. V was pared by 3 bases and J by 1 base, with 14 bases of the junction left unmatched. The CDR3 has 18 residues. The CDR3 DNA reads TGTGCCATCAGTGATCAGTTAGGCCGGGACAGCTTTAACTATGGCTACACCTTC. Translating gives CAISDQLGRDSFNYGYTF.

This clonotype was recorded at least ten times. V and J are TRBV28 and TRBJ1-6, with D tentatively TRBD1 (5 bases). The V and J ends lost 6 bases and 0 bases respectively, with 15 bases between them. From germline, CDR1 is MDHEN and CDR2 SYDVKM. The CDR3 totals 17 residues. This CDR3 is CASRLGGGSSYNSPLHF. The CDR3 region has the DNA TGTGCCAGCAGACTCGGGGGGGGAAGCTCCTATAATTCACCCCTCCACTTT.